The 27 T cell receptor beta chains below all came from one sample that was sequenced in a study of blood T cell repertoires in COVID-19. Only in-frame clones appear in the TCRdb table, and some are missing; sequencing was by immunoSEQ multiplex PCR. The table includes about 220,000 clones, approximately 81% detected once. Sample: peripheral blood. All receptors derive from a woman in her sixties who had recovered from COVID-19.

This clone was seen once. The rearrangement uses TRBV3-1 (or the pseudogene TRBV3-2) and TRBJ1-2; D not resolved. This CDR3 region has 12 residues. The ends were cut back, 1 base at V and 8 bases at J, with 8 bases in the middle. Germline V lookup: CDR1 LGHDT, CDR2 YNNKEL (reference sequence). CDR3 region: CASSQGGYGYTF. For the CDR3, the DNA is TGTGCCAGCAGCCAAGGAGGGTACGGCTACACCTTC.

Points on this clone: An end of the junction differs from the germline gene, which may be a read error. V usage is TRBV7-7 and J usage is TRBJ1-3; no reliable D call. Germline V CDR1 and CDR2: SSHAT, FNYEAQ (reference sequence). The CDR3 is made up of 15 amino acids. The CDR3 region is CASSSSTGSGNTIYF. The CDR3 DNA is TGTGCTAGCAGCTCCTCGACTGGCTCTGGAAACACCATATATTTT.

This clone showed up many times. The chain employs TRBV7-9 and TRBJ1-1; weak D call: TRBD1 (5 bases). From germline, CDR1 is SEHNR and CDR2 FQNEAQ (reference sequence). V lost 3 bases and J lost 6, with 11 bases in between. The length of the CDR3 is 13 residues. Written as DNA, the CDR3 is TGTGCCAGCAGCTTGGGGGACTCATCTGAAGCTTTCTTT. It translates to CASSLGDSSEAFF.

The rearrangement links TRBV3-1 (or the pseudogene TRBV3-2) to TRBJ2-5, with D perhaps matching TRBD1 (5 bases). The CDR3 is 16 amino acids. CDR1 LGHDT and CDR2 YNNKEL come from the germline V gene (reference sequence). The ends were cut back, 2 bases at V and 4 bases at J, with 17 bases in the middle. CDR3 bases: TGTGCCAGCAGCCAATTTACAGGAACGTACCGAGAGACCCAGTACTTC. The encoded protein is CASSQFTGTYRETQYF.

This chain uses TRBV4-2 with TRBJ2-3; 13 positions agree with TRBD2. The CDR3 is made up of 16 amino acids. The germline CDR1 and CDR2 sequences are LGHNA and YNFKEQ. After removal of 4 bases from V and 2 bases from J, the junction contained 3 bases not matched to a gene. Here the CDR3 reads CASSRGLAGTTDTQYF. The CDR3 DNA sequence: TGTGCCAGCAGCCGGGGACTAGCGGGGACCACAGATACGCAGTATTTT.

J is TRBJ2-3 and V is TRBV5-1; TRBD1 might be the D (6 bases). Trimming took off 4 bases at V and 6 bases at J, with 21 bases between the two ends. Germline CDR1 reads SGHRS; CDR2 reads YFSETQ. This CDR3 region has 16 residues. The CDR3 DNA reads TGCGCCAGCAGCGATCAGGGGACGTGGGTAGGGGATACGCAGTATTTT. This encodes CASSDQGTWVGDTQYF.

V usage is TRBV19 and J usage is TRBJ1-6; 7 nucleotides agree with TRBD1. The CDR3 extends over 14 amino acids. From germline, CDR1 is LNHDA and CDR2 SQIVND (reference sequence). The ends lost 6 bases at V and 6 bases at J; junction bases unmatched: 5. Written as DNA, the CDR3 is TGTGCCAGTAGCAACAGGGGAAGTAATTCACCCCTCCACTTT. As protein: CASSNRGSNSPLHF.

The chain joins TRBV4-1 to TRBJ2-7; 7 nucleotides align to TRBD1. With V trimmed by 0 bases and J by 7 bases, 24 bases remained unmatched. Germline V CDR1 and CDR2: MGHRA, YSYEKL. The CDR3 is 20 residues long. The CDR3 here is CASSQDNIMLLGTAVREQYF. The CDR3 DNA sequence: TGCGCCAGCAGCCAAGATAACATCATGTTACTTGGGACAGCCGTTCGAGAGCAGTACTTC.

The chain combines TRBV10-3 with TRBJ1-6; 11 bases fit TRBD1. V lost 8 bases to trimming and J lost 14 bases; unmatched junction nucleotides: 5. Looked up from germline, CDR1 is ENHRY and CDR2 is SYGVKD. This CDR3 has 12 residues. DNA for the CDR3: TGTGCCATCGGGACAGGGGGATTATCCCTCCACTTT. As protein: CAIGTGGLSLHF.

This clone has only one observation. The chain is built from TRBV12-3 or TRBV12-4 and TRBJ2-7, with D hard to call. This CDR3 comprises 12 residues. Between the trimmed V and J ends, which lost 3 bases and 3 bases, there was a span of 6 bases. CDR3 bases: TGTGCCAGCAGTTTGGGCAGCTACGAGCAGTACTTC. Translated, it gives CASSLGSYEQYF.

The chain recombines TRBV19 with TRBJ2-1; TRBD2 agrees at 13 bases. The CDR3 consists of 15 residues. Trimming took 6 bases from V and 9 from J; bases not matched to a gene: 8. Germline CDR1 is LNHDA and CDR2 is SQIVND (reference sequence). CDR3 sequence (DNA): TGTGCCAGTAGACTAGCGGGGGGGCCAGTTTTTGAGCAGTTCTTC. As protein: CASRLAGGPVFEQFF.

The rearrangement links TRBV29-1 to TRBJ2-4, with TRBD2 identical over 10 bases. CDR3 length equals 13 residues. V lost 4 bases, J lost 6 bases, and 3 bases stayed unmatched. Germline CDR1 and CDR2: SQVTM and ANQGSEA. The CDR3 DNA sequence: TGCAGCGTTGGGGCTAGCGGGGGAAACATTCAGTACTTC. Amino acid sequence: CSVGASGGNIQYF.

The genes are TRBV5-1 and TRBJ1-1; D possibly corresponds to TRBD1 (6 bases). The V and J ends lost 4 bases and 0 bases respectively, with 10 bases between them. The CDR3 has 14 residues. The germline gives CDR1 SGHRS, CDR2 YFSETQ. The CDR3 here is CASSQDSMNTEAFF. CDR3 bases: TGCGCCAGCAGCCAGGACAGTATGAACACTGAAGCTTTCTTT.

The V gene is TRBV7-3, the J gene TRBJ2-3; 8 nucleotides align to TRBD2. There are 16 residues in the CDR3. With 3 bases clipped from V and 1 base from J, the junction kept 6 bases outside the gene matches. The germline V gene has CDR1 SGHTA and CDR2 FQGTGA. CDR3 nucleotides: TGTGCCAGCAGCTTGGGTCTGCGGGGGGGCACAGATACGCAGTATTTT. Protein: CASSLGLRGGTDTQYF.

As for this clone: Different DNA sequences within this sample yield the same CDR3. The rearrangement joins TRBV30 to TRBJ1-2, with D unresolved. V gave up 2 bases and J gave up 2 bases, with 6 bases separating them. This CDR3 contains 12 residues. The germline CDR1 and CDR2 sequences are GTSNPN and SVGIG (reference sequence). The DNA of the CDR3 is TGTGCCTGGAGTCCGGGGAACTATGGCTACACCTTC. Amino acid sequence: CAWSPGNYGYTF. Complete variable domain (other parts from reference TRBV30 and TRBJ1-2): SQTIHQWPATLVQPVGSPLSLECTVEGTSNPNLYWYRQAAGRGLQLLFYSVGIGQISSEVPQNLSASRPQDRQFILSSKKLLLSDSGFYLCAWSPGNYGYTFGSGTRLTVV.

This clone was seen a handful of times. For the CDR3, the DNA is TGTGCCAGCAGTTACTCGGGACTAGCGACAGATACGCAGTATTTT. Translated, it gives CASSYSGLATDTQYF. The chain employs TRBV6-2 or TRBV6-3 and TRBJ2-3; 10 bases map to TRBD2. Germline trimming cut 0 bases from V and 3 bases from J; bases unmatched to any gene: 0. The germline CDR1 and CDR2 sequences are MNHEY and SVGEGT. This CDR3 comprises 15 residues.

The CDR3 loop is CASSLAEERGYTF. CDR3 coding DNA: TGTGCCAGCTCTTTAGCTGAGGAGCGTGGCTACACCTTC. This sequence joins TRBV12-3 or TRBV12-4 and TRBJ1-2; D unresolved. The CDR3 totals 13 residues. V gave up 8 bases and J gave up 7 bases, with 17 bases separating them.

This chain connects TRBV19 to TRBJ2-3; 9 bases map to TRBD1. Germline V gives CDR1 LNHDA, CDR2 SQIVND (reference sequence). V lost 3 bases and J lost 0; bases outside the gene matches: 10. The CDR3 is 18 residues long. CDR3 region: CASSMENRGPPSTDTQYF. The CDR3 nucleotides read TGTGCCAGTAGTATGGAAAACAGGGGGCCCCCAAGCACAGATACGCAGTATTTT.

CDR3 nucleotides: TGTGCCAGCAACCTAAGAGGACAGGACTACGAGCAGTACTTC. Amino acids: CASNLRGQDYEQYF. The chain is built from TRBV2 and TRBJ2-7, with 7 bases lining up with TRBD1. The CDR3 spans 14 residues. Trimming took 7 bases from V and 3 from J; bases not matched to a gene: 9. CDR1 and CDR2 (germline): SNHLY, FYNNEI.

The J gene is TRBJ2-7, the V gene TRBV15; 10 nucleotides align to TRBD2. Germline assignment: CDR1 LNHNV and CDR2 YYDKDF (reference sequence). Trimming cost V 1 base and J 6 bases; bases outside gene matches: 9. The CDR3 is 16 amino acids. The chain's CDR3 is CATSRGSSGGLGEQYF. The CDR3 region has the DNA TGTGCCACCAGCAGAGGCTCTAGCGGGGGTTTAGGCGAGCAGTACTTC.

The chain employs TRBV12-5 and TRBJ2-1; the match to TRBD2 covers 13 bases. Trimming cost V 11 bases and J 6 bases; bases outside gene matches: 4. The CDR3 consists of 13 residues. The V gene's germline CDR1 is LGHNT and CDR2 FRNRAP. The CDR3 region is CAATSGGANEQFF. As DNA, the CDR3 is TGTGCTGCAACTAGCGGGGGGGCCAATGAGCAGTTCTTC.

This chain connects TRBV11-2 to TRBJ2-3, with 10 bases aligning to TRBD2. J gave up 2 bases and V 1 base, and 3 bases lay outside the gene matches. CDR1 is SGHAT, CDR2 FQNNGV, per germline. This CDR3 region has 16 residues. The CDR3 reads CASSLVAGGSTDTQYF. The DNA for the CDR3 is TGTGCCAGCAGCTTAGTAGCGGGGGGTTCCACAGATACGCAGTATTTT.

The chain is built from TRBV7-9 and TRBJ2-7; 7 nucleotides match TRBD2. Germline trimming cut 4 bases from V and 0 bases from J; bases unmatched to any gene: 3. Germline values: CDR1 SEHNR, CDR2 FQNEAQ (reference sequence). The CDR3 contains 14 residues. The CDR3 is CASSSSGASYEQYF. CDR3 in DNA: TGTGCCAGCAGCTCGAGCGGGGCCTCCTACGAGCAGTACTTC.

The sample holds one count of this clone. The genes are TRBV18 and TRBJ1-3, with no clear D. This CDR3 has 15 residues. The V end was cut by 2 bases, the J end by 8 bases, with 16 bases between. Per the germline V gene, CDR1 is KGHSH and CDR2 is LQKENI. The CDR3 coding sequence is TGTGCCAGCTCACCAATCGGGTTAGCGGCGGACACCATATATTTT. This codes for CASSPIGLAADTIYF.

The J gene is TRBJ1-1, the V gene TRBV19; D is unresolved. The germline V and J ends were trimmed by 3 bases and 2 bases, with 10 bases remaining between them. From germline, CDR1 is LNHDA and CDR2 SQIVND (reference sequence). The length of the CDR3 is 14 residues. The CDR3 is CASSMTIQNTEAFF. The CDR3 nucleotides read TGTGCCAGTAGTATGACAATCCAAAACACTGAAGCTTTCTTT.

The chain carries TRBV20-1 and TRBJ2-5; D uncertain. Trimming shortened V by 3 bases and J by 5 bases, and 10 bases separated the two germline ends. The CDR3 extends over 12 amino acids. Germline CDR1 DFQATT, CDR2 SNEGSKA (reference sequence). The CDR3 region is CSASLVGETQYF. CDR3 DNA: TGCAGTGCTAGTCTGGTCGGGGAGACCCAGTACTTC.

This clone was observed once. The chain combines TRBV5-6 with TRBJ1-1; 7 positions agree with TRBD1. CDR1 and CDR2 (germline): SGHDT, YYEEEE. The V gene end was trimmed by 3 bases and the J gene end by 5 bases; junction bases not matched to a gene: 13. This CDR3 comprises 16 residues. The CDR3 reads CASSSIDRARGTEAFF. In nucleotides, the CDR3 is TGTGCCAGCAGCTCTATCGACAGGGCCCGGGGGACTGAAGCTTTCTTT.